Shown below are 29 T cell receptor beta chains from a single sample sequenced in a study of T cell changes during pregnancy in multiple sclerosis. TCRdb's table, derived via immunoSEQ multiplex PCR, lists solely in-frame clones and lacks some. The table has about 70,000 clones, about 94% seen once; the top ten hold 0.58%. This specimen consisted of peripheral blood, obtained in the third trimester of pregnancy. The receptor set was obtained from a female donor with multiple sclerosis, enrolled in a pregnancy study.

The genes are TRBV2 and TRBJ2-3; 8 bases map to TRBD2. V was pared by 8 bases and J by 6 bases, with 7 bases of the junction left unmatched. Germline V gene data show CDR1 as SNHLY and CDR2 as FYNNEI. The CDR3 extends over 13 amino acids. CDR3 bases: TGTGCCAGCCTAATAGCGGGACCCGATACGCAGTATTTT. This encodes CASLIAGPDTQYF.

The rearrangement links TRBV9 to TRBJ2-2; no firm D call. V was shortened by 0 bases and J by 2 bases, with 11 bases between the two germline ends. This CDR3 region has 16 residues. CDR1 and CDR2 from the germline V gene are SGDLS and YYNGEE. The CDR3 bases are TGTGCCAGCAGCGTAGGGAGAGGTAGTAACACCGGGGAGCTGTTTTTT. Amino acids: CASSVGRGSNTGELFF. Full variable domain (remainder filled in from reference TRBV9 and TRBJ2-2): DSGVTQTPKHLITATGQRVTLRCSPRSGDLSVYWYQQSLDQGLQFLIQYYNGEERAKGNILERFSAQQFPDLHSELNLSSLELGDSALYFCASSVGRGSNTGELFFGEGSRLTVL.

J is TRBJ2-5 and V is TRBV5-6; 7 bases are a match to TRBD1. From germline, CDR1 is SGHDT and CDR2 YYEEEE. The length of the CDR3 is 13 residues. Losses at the gene ends were 4 bases for V and 4 bases for J; bases not matched to a gene: 4. This CDR3 reads CASSTGQRETQYF. The DNA of the CDR3 is TGTGCCAGCAGCACGGGACAGAGAGAGACCCAGTACTTC.

The J gene is TRBJ2-5, the V gene TRBV29-1; tentative D call: TRBD2 (8 bases). The germline V gene has CDR1 SQVTM and CDR2 ANQGSEA. The CDR3 sequence is 15 residues long. With 7 bases removed from V and 5 bases from J, the gap between germline ends came to 23 bases. The CDR3 nucleotides read TGCAGCGCCACAGGGGCGGGAGGAGGCCGGGAGACCCAGTACTTC. Translation: CSATGAGGGRETQYF.

The chain uses TRBV6-5 and TRBJ1-2; 8 nucleotides align to TRBD1. From germline, CDR1 is MNHEY and CDR2 SVGAGI. CDR3 length: 15 residues. V lost 6 bases to trimming and J lost 5 bases; unmatched junction nucleotides: 11. The CDR3 spells CASRSDRAGPYGYTF. The CDR3 DNA follows: TGTGCCAGCAGATCGGACAGGGCGGGACCGTATGGCTACACCTTC.

The chain combines TRBV5-3 with TRBJ1-1; D may be TRBD1 (5 bases). TRBV5-3 is noted as an ORF with a role that remains uncertain. Trimming cost V 0 bases and J 8 bases, with 17 bases left between them. The CDR3 runs to 15 residues. The CDR3 sequence: CARSLGSVRGTEAFF. The CDR3 DNA reads as TGTGCCAGAAGCTTGGGTTCGGTACGCGGGACGGAAGCTTTCTTT.

The chain links TRBV7-2 to TRBJ2-7; TRBD2 matches 10 bases. This CDR3 contains 13 residues. Germline lookup yields CDR1 SGHTA and CDR2 FQGNSA. V was clipped by 6 bases and J by 10 bases; unmatched bases: 9. The CDR3 DNA reads as TGTGCCAGCAGTACCAGGCTAGCGGGGGATCAGTACTTC. Amino acids: CASSTRLAGDQYF. Full variable domain (missing parts from reference TRBV7-2 and TRBJ2-7): GAGVSQSPSNKVTEKGKDVELRCDPISGHTALYWYRQSLGQGLEFLIYFQGNSAPDKSGLPSDRFSAERTGGSVSTLTIQRTQQEDSAVYLCASSTRLAGDQYFGPGTRLTVT.

This chain links TRBV10-3 with TRBJ1-2; D gene ambiguous. The germline CDR1 and CDR2 sequences are ENHRY and SYGVKD. The CDR3 has 13 amino acids. Trimming pared 8 bases from V and 8 bases from J, leaving 18 bases between. The CDR3 DNA reads TGTGCCATCGCGCGAGGAGACTCGGGGGGCTACACCTTC. It codes for CAIARGDSGGYTF.

The chain links TRBV6-5 to TRBJ2-3, with TRBD2 as a possible D gene (6 bases). The germline gives CDR1 MNHEY, CDR2 SVGAGI. Trimming took 4 bases from V and 11 from J, leaving 22 bases between them. CDR3 size: 15 residues. CDR3 residues: CASSFANTGRGVQYF. In nucleotides, the CDR3 is TGTGCCAGCAGTTTCGCGAATACAGGCCGCGGGGTGCAGTATTTT.

The chain is built from TRBV6-6 and TRBJ2-4; perhaps TRBD1 as D (6 bases). Germline V gene lookup returns CDR1 MNHNY and CDR2 SVGAGI (reference sequence). V dropped 5 bases and J dropped 0 bases, with 14 bases sitting between them. The CDR3 loop spans 16 amino acids. This CDR3 reads CASSARGTLAKNIQYF. CDR3 sequence (DNA): TGTGCCAGCAGTGCCAGGGGCACTTTAGCCAAAAACATTCAGTACTTC.

Here the CDR3 reads CASSGGQGWYEQYF. The CDR3 DNA reads as TGTGCCAGCAGCGGGGGACAGGGGTGGTACGAGCAGTACTTC. The chain employs TRBV5-6 and TRBJ2-7; TRBD1 agrees at 10 bases. The junction had 5 bases not matched to a gene; V was cut back by 4 bases and J by 4 bases. CDR3 length equals 14 residues. Germline V gene sequence: CDR1 SGHDT, CDR2 YYEEEE. Together with reference TRBV5-6 and TRBJ2-7, the CDR3 gives the full variable domain: DAGVTQSPTHLIKTRGQQVTLRCSPKSGHDTVSWYQQALGQGPQFIFQYYEEEERQRGNFPDRFSGHQFPNYSSELNVNALLLGDSALYLCASSGGQGWYEQYFGPGTRLTVT.

The rearrangement links TRBV9 to TRBJ1-2, with 9 positions matching TRBD1. J gave up 6 bases and V 4 bases, and 13 bases lay outside the gene matches. Germline V gene sequence: CDR1 SGDLS, CDR2 YYNGEE. The CDR3 runs 16 residues. The CDR3 reads CASSYGTGSLADGYTF. Written as DNA, the CDR3 is TGTGCCAGCAGCTATGGGACAGGGAGTCTCGCCGATGGCTACACCTTC.

The chain combines TRBV7-9 with TRBJ2-1; 14 bases match TRBD2. This CDR3 comprises 18 residues. V lost 5 bases, J lost 6 bases, and 12 bases stayed unmatched. Germline loops: CDR1 SEHNR, CDR2 FQNEAQ (reference sequence). This chain's CDR3 is CASSTPSGTSGGANEQFF. In DNA form, the CDR3 reads TGTGCCAGCAGCACCCCTTCGGGGACTAGCGGGGGTGCCAATGAGCAGTTCTTC.

The chain combines TRBV7-2 with TRBJ2-5, with 8 bases matching TRBD2. This CDR3 comprises 16 residues. Germline assignment: CDR1 SGHTA and CDR2 FQGNSA. J lost 2 bases, V lost 4 bases, and 9 bases had no gene match. DNA for the CDR3: TGTGCCAGCAGCTCCGCTGGACGGGGGGGGCAAGAGACCCAGTACTTC. It yields the protein CASSSAGRGGQETQYF.

The rearrangement links TRBV19 to TRBJ1-3, with a weak D call TRBD1 (5 bases). The germline V gene has CDR1 LNHDA and CDR2 SQIVND (reference sequence). The CDR3 runs to 14 residues. V lost 6 bases and J lost 0, with 9 bases in between. The CDR3 loop reads CASRQDDSGNTIYF. Written as DNA, the CDR3 is TGTGCCAGTAGACAGGACGACTCTGGAAACACCATATATTTT.

This sequence joins TRBV30 and TRBJ1-6; 9 bases are a match to TRBD1. The CDR3 totals 16 residues. The germline gives CDR1 GTSNPN, CDR2 SVGIG (reference sequence). The ends lost 2 bases at V and 6 bases at J; junction bases unmatched: 8. The CDR3 region has the DNA TGTGCCTGGAGTTACAGGGGGCGGAGGTCTAATTCACCCCTCCACTTT. Protein sequence: CAWSYRGRRSNSPLHF.

The rearrangement links TRBV5-6 to TRBJ1-2, with no clear D. The CDR3 consists of 15 residues. The V and J ends lost 0 bases and 0 bases respectively, with 9 bases between them. Per the germline V gene, CDR1 is SGHDT and CDR2 is YYEEEE. CDR3 residues: CASSLGAGTNYGYTF. DNA for the CDR3: TGTGCCAGCAGCTTGGGGGCGGGAACTAACTATGGCTACACCTTC.

The chain carries TRBV9 and TRBJ2-3, with 8 bases identical to TRBD2. Germline loops: CDR1 SGDLS, CDR2 YYNGEE. After removal of 4 bases from V and 1 base from J, the junction contained 5 bases not matched to a gene. The CDR3 consists of 15 residues. CDR3 in DNA: TGTGCCAGCAGCATCCTGGGACTAGGCACAGATACGCAGTATTTT. Protein: CASSILGLGTDTQYF.

The gene calls are TRBV27 and TRBJ1-6; a weak D match, TRBD1 (5 bases). The CDR3 totals 14 residues. Germline CDR1 is MNHEY and CDR2 is SMNVEV (reference sequence). V was cut by 3 bases and J by 7 bases, with 10 bases left in between. The CDR3 loop is CASSFAGGNSPLHF. The CDR3 bases are TGTGCCAGCAGTTTCGCCGGGGGGAATTCACCCCTCCACTTT.

This chain connects TRBV30 to TRBJ2-7; D ambiguous. The CDR3 covers 13 residues. Germline CDR1 and CDR2: GTSNPN and SVGIG (reference sequence). Trimming removed 2 bases at V and 2 bases at J, with 10 bases between. CDR3 loop: CAWSRELPYEQYF. Here the CDR3 DNA reads TGTGCCTGGAGTCGTGAACTCCCCTACGAGCAGTACTTC.

The chain is built from TRBV7-2 and TRBJ1-2; tentatively, D is TRBD1 (6 bases). Germline V gene sequence: CDR1 SGHTA, CDR2 FQGNSA. Trimming took 2 bases from V and 7 from J, leaving 17 bases between them. The CDR3 is made up of 15 amino acids. The chain's CDR3 is CASSLPTGQNSGYTF. The DNA for the CDR3 is TGTGCCAGCAGCTTACCCACTGGACAGAATTCTGGCTACACCTTC.

V is TRBV10-3 and J is TRBJ1-1, with TRBD1 matching 7 bases. Trimming cost V 7 bases and J 3 bases; bases outside gene matches: 5. This CDR3 spans 13 amino acids. The V gene's germline CDR1 is ENHRY and CDR2 SYGVKD. The DNA of the CDR3 is TGTGCCATCAACGAACAGGGGTACACTGAAGCTTTCTTT. It yields the protein CAINEQGYTEAFF.

The rearrangement joins TRBV7-2 to TRBJ2-5; no clear D. CDR1 and CDR2 (germline): SGHTA, FQGNSA. Trimming took 5 bases from V and 5 from J, leaving 9 bases between them. The CDR3 extends over 12 amino acids. The CDR3 nucleotides are TGTGCCAGCAGCCTTCCCAGGGAGACCCAGTACTTC. It is translated as CASSLPRETQYF.

This sequence joins TRBV30 and TRBJ2-7; perhaps TRBD2 as D (6 bases). The CDR3 is 15 residues long. Trimming shortened V by 2 bases and J by 5 bases, and 19 bases separated the two germline ends. CDR1 and CDR2 (germline): GTSNPN, SVGIG (reference sequence). The CDR3 DNA is TGTGCCTGGAGTTCGGGGACTTCTCCCAGGGACGAGCAGTACTTC. Protein: CAWSSGTSPRDEQYF.

The J gene is TRBJ2-5, the V gene TRBV7-6, with D hard to call. In germline, CDR1 is SGHVS, CDR2 FNYEAQ. V lost 0 bases and J 5 bases, leaving 4 bases between the germline ends. The CDR3 totals 12 residues. Written as DNA, the CDR3 is TGTGCCAGCAGCTTAGCCCAGGAGACCCAGTACTTC. Its translation is CASSLAQETQYF.

This sequence joins TRBV29-1 and TRBJ1-5; D unclear. Germline CDR1 is SQVTM and CDR2 is ANQGSEA. CDR3 length: 13 amino acids. V was clipped by 4 bases and J by 0 bases, with 7 bases between them. The CDR3 loop is CSVGLSSNQPQHF. The CDR3 DNA reads TGCAGCGTTGGTTTGAGTAGCAATCAGCCCCAGCATTTT.

The chain has TRBV4-2 and TRBJ2-3, with TRBD2 matching 10 bases. Per germline, CDR1 LGHNA and CDR2 YNFKEQ. The CDR3 contains 17 residues. After removal of 1 base from V and 6 bases from J, the junction contained 10 bases not matched to a gene. CDR3 coding DNA: TGTGCCAGCAGCCAAGTGGGAAGCGGGGGGGCAACGGATACGCAGTATTTT. It translates to CASSQVGSGGATDTQYF.

The CDR3 sequence: CASMGGPAKDYNSPLHF. In DNA form, the CDR3 reads TGTGCCAGCATGGGGGGACCGGCAAAGGATTATAATTCACCCCTCCACTTT. The J gene is TRBJ1-6, the V gene TRBV27; D possibly corresponds to TRBD1 (5 bases). This CDR3 is 17 amino acids long. V was trimmed by 7 bases and J by 4 bases, leaving 20 bases between them. Per germline, CDR1 MNHEY and CDR2 SMNVEV (reference sequence).

The genes are TRBV18 and TRBJ2-7; the D gene is possibly TRBD1 (6 bases). Trimming left V 1 base short and J 2 bases short, with 6 bases between. The CDR3 covers 13 residues. Germline assignment: CDR1 KGHSH and CDR2 LQKENI. The CDR3 spells CASSPQGAYEQYF. The CDR3 DNA sequence: TGTGCCAGCTCACCACAGGGGGCCTACGAGCAGTACTTC.